This TCR beta chain originates from a study of vaccination effects on CD4 cells after COVID-19. Study findings and constraints: Convalescent patients were few in the study, and early post-infection timepoints were absent. Both infection-induced and vaccine-induced clones contracted markedly at late post-vaccination timepoints.

Per germline, CDR1 SGHDN and CDR2 FVKESK. The CDR3 consists of 15 residues. V lost 2 bases and J lost 1; bases outside the gene matches: 5. Ahead of sequencing, the ViraFEST assay grew antigen-specific CD4+ T cells using viral peptide pools. The authors isolated CD4+ T cells after roughly 10 days of culture. Vaccinees lacked prior SARS-CoV-2 infection and tested negative for nucleocapsid antibodies. A density of fewer than 2.5 million PBMC per well was used; these cells were cultured with roughly 10 IU/ml IL-2 and about 10 ug/ml peptides. TCRdb's table, derived via immunoSEQ multiplex PCR, lists solely in-frame clones and lacks some. The data hold roughly 63,000 clones, with less than 80% observed a single time. Of note for this clone: The antigen remains undetermined.

V and J are TRBV14 and TRBJ2-7; TRBD1 aligns across 7 bases. The clonotype originates from a human donor who received a COVID-19 vaccine. The sequenced sample was CD4+ T cells from PBMCs cultured with HCoV-OC43 spike peptides, obtained before COVID-19 vaccination. Stated subset: HCoV-OC43 spike overlapping peptide pool stimulation. The CDR3 protein is CASSQLDRVSYEQYV. The CDR3 nucleotides read TGTGCCAGCAGCCAACTAGACAGGGTATCCTACGAGCAGTACGTC.